Each of the 23 T cell receptor beta chains below was sequenced from the same sample in a study of long-term antiretroviral therapy in people with HIV. immunoSEQ v3.0 was run at survey level. Using immunoSEQ multiplex PCR, the repertoire was profiled, and TCRdb retains in-frame clones only, with some absent. The sample includes 15,000 to 20,000 clones, around 82% of them seen just once. The sequencing used unsorted PBMCs, collected 2.9 years after starting antiretroviral therapy. The receptors shown here come from a woman aged 25 to 39 with HIV.

This CDR3 reads CASSYRGTEAFF. The CDR3 region has the DNA TGCGCCAGCAGCTATCGGGGCACTGAAGCTTTCTTT. The chain couples TRBV5-1 to TRBJ1-1; D not certain. Germline V gene sequence: CDR1 SGHRS, CDR2 YFSETQ. V was trimmed by 3 bases and J by 4 bases, leaving 7 bases between them. The CDR3 totals 12 residues.

The chain uses TRBV7-8 and TRBJ2-5; perhaps TRBD1 as D (5 bases). This CDR3 is built from 14 residues. The germline V gene encodes CDR1 SGHVS and CDR2 FQNEAQ. V lost 6 bases and J 1 base, leaving 12 bases between the germline ends. The CDR3 DNA reads TGTGCCAGCAGTCTACAGGAAATCCAAGAGACCCAGTACTTC. Amino acid sequence: CASSLQEIQETQYF.

The chain is built from TRBV30 and TRBJ1-2, with 8 nucleotides matching TRBD1. In germline, CDR1 is GTSNPN, CDR2 SVGIG (reference sequence). The CDR3 is 13 residues long. V lost 1 base and J lost 8; bases outside the gene matches: 6. The CDR3 is CAWSGRTGYGYTF. The CDR3 DNA follows: TGTGCCTGGAGTGGCAGGACAGGGTACGGCTACACCTTC.

This clone was counted a single time. This rearrangement joins TRBV2 to TRBJ2-1; 8 bases align to TRBD1. The CDR3 totals 15 residues. Germline assignment: CDR1 SNHLY and CDR2 FYNNEI. The V and J ends lost 5 bases and 2 bases, in that order; junction bases with no gene match: 5. The CDR3 nucleotides are TGTGCCAGCAGTTTAGGCAGGGGGCCCTACAATGAGCAGTTCTTC. It yields the protein CASSLGRGPYNEQFF.

V is TRBV11-2 and J is TRBJ2-7; D is perhaps TRBD1 or TRBD2 (5 bases each). The V and J ends lost 6 bases and 4 bases respectively, with 13 bases between them. The CDR3 has 13 residues. Per the germline V gene, CDR1 is SGHAT and CDR2 is FQNNGV. CDR3 amino acids: CASRSQGGYEQYF. Here the CDR3 DNA reads TGTGCCAGCAGAAGTCAGGGCGGGTACGAGCAGTACTTC.

A note on this clone: Other DNA sequences in the same sample also yield this CDR3. The gene calls are TRBV7-2 and TRBJ2-1; D not certain. CDR3 length: 12 residues. V lost 3 bases and J 7 bases, leaving 7 bases between the germline ends. The germline gives CDR1 SGHTA, CDR2 FQGNSA. CDR3 DNA sequence: TGTGCCAGCAGCTTCCAGAGGAATGAGCAGTTCTTC. Protein product: CASSFQRNEQFF.

The sample holds a few counts of this clone. The chain is built from TRBV7-9 and TRBJ1-2; a possible D gene is TRBD1 (5 bases). Germline CDR1 and CDR2: SEHNR and FQNEAQ (reference sequence). The CDR3 extends over 15 amino acids. V was trimmed by 2 bases and J by 8 bases, leaving 18 bases between them. The CDR3 sequence: CASSLFMQSGDGYTF. In nucleotides, the CDR3 is TGTGCCAGCAGCTTATTTATGCAGTCCGGGGACGGCTACACCTTC.

The chain's CDR3 is CASSRGWADTQYF. The CDR3 DNA is TGTGCCAGCAGCAGGGGGTGGGCAGATACGCAGTATTTT. The chain combines TRBV5-6 with TRBJ2-3; weak D call: TRBD1 (6 bases). The CDR3 is made up of 13 amino acids. Germline CDR1 and CDR2: SGHDT and YYEEEE. V dropped 4 bases and J dropped 4 bases, with 10 bases sitting between them.

The CDR3 protein is CASKGTNYGYTF. Written as DNA, the CDR3 is TGTGCCAGCAAAGGAACTAACTATGGCTACACCTTC. The chain couples TRBV2 to TRBJ1-2; no reliable D call. CDR1 is SNHLY, CDR2 FYNNEI, per germline. V lost 7 bases and J 0 bases, leaving 6 bases between the germline ends. The CDR3 has 12 amino acids.

The gene calls are TRBV6-5 and TRBJ2-7, with a possible D match to TRBD1 (5 bases). Trimming stripped 2 bases from V and 4 bases from J, with 6 bases between. The CDR3 contains 12 residues. Germline loops: CDR1 MNHEY, CDR2 SVGAGI. The CDR3: CASSYAGYEQYF. The CDR3 DNA reads TGTGCCAGCAGTTACGCAGGGTACGAGCAGTACTTC.

The chain uses TRBV18 and TRBJ2-7; TRBD1 might be the D (7 bases). The CDR3 spans 17 residues. The germline V and J ends were trimmed by 2 bases and 6 bases, with 23 bases remaining between them. Germline CDR1 KGHSH, CDR2 LQKENI. The DNA of the CDR3 is TGTGCCAGCTCACCAGGGCGGGACAGAACATCCCCGGGCGAGCAGTACGTC. Amino acids: CASSPGRDRTSPGEQYV.

The genes are TRBV27 and TRBJ2-5, with D unresolved. This CDR3 is built from 15 residues. Germline V gene sequence: CDR1 MNHEY, CDR2 SMNVEV (reference sequence). V gave up 2 bases and J gave up 2 bases, with 12 bases separating them. The CDR3 DNA reads TGTGCCAGCAGTTTAATGTCAGTAGGACAAGAGACCCAGTACTTC. Translation gives CASSLMSVGQETQYF.

This rearrangement joins TRBV18 to TRBJ1-3; the D gene is possibly TRBD1 (5 bases). Germline CDR1 and CDR2: KGHSH and LQKENI. The CDR3 totals 15 residues. The V end was cut by 3 bases, the J end by 5 bases, with 14 bases between. CDR3 sequence reads: CASSPGQGNRNTIYF. CDR3 coding DNA: TGTGCCAGCTCACCGGGCCAGGGTAATCGAAACACCATATATTTT.

This clone appeared a few times. The gene calls are TRBV4-1 and TRBJ1-4, with a tentative D call TRBD1 (5 bases). The CDR3 totals 18 residues. Per germline, CDR1 MGHRA and CDR2 YSYEKL. V lost 2 bases and J lost 0, with 16 bases in between. The CDR3 protein is CASSQKGNPRTTNEKLFF. Here the CDR3 DNA reads TGCGCCAGCAGCCAAAAGGGGAATCCCCGTACAACTAATGAAAAACTGTTTTTT.

The CDR3 spells CASSRSLQGNYGYTF. CDR3 nucleotide sequence: TGTGCCAGCAGTAGATCCTTACAGGGTAACTATGGCTACACCTTC. The chain recombines TRBV5-8 with TRBJ1-2; maybe TRBD1 (6 bases). This CDR3 contains 15 residues. The germline V and J ends were trimmed by 5 bases and 1 base, with 15 bases remaining between them. CDR1 and CDR2 (germline): SGHTS, YDEGEE.

The chain recombines TRBV29-1 with TRBJ1-1; 7 positions agree with TRBD1. The V segment lost 4 bases and the J segment 4 bases; nucleotides outside the gene matches: 9. Germline-derived CDR1 and CDR2 are SQVTM and ANQGSEA. The CDR3 extends over 14 amino acids. Written as DNA, the CDR3 is TGCAGCGTTGGGGAGGACAGGTCGGGCACTGAAGCTTTCTTT. Encoded protein: CSVGEDRSGTEAFF. The variable domain in full, completed from reference TRBV29-1 and TRBJ1-1, reads SAVISQKPSRDICQRGTSLTIQCQVDSQVTMMFWYRQQPGQSLTLIATANQGSEATYESGFVIDKFPISRPNLTFSTLTVSNMSPEDSSIYLCSVGEDRSGTEAFFGQGTRLTVV.

The chain has TRBV10-3 and TRBJ1-2; D is unresolved. V lost 2 bases and J lost 2, with 12 bases in between. Germline V gene sequence: CDR1 ENHRY, CDR2 SYGVKD. CDR3 size: 15 residues. CDR3 in DNA: TGTGCCATCAGTGAGGCGGGTAGATCGAACTATGGCTACACCTTC. This gives the protein CAISEAGRSNYGYTF.

The chain recombines TRBV2 with TRBJ1-4; TRBD1 is a possible D gene (5 bases). CDR3 length: 15 residues. Germline CDR1 is SNHLY and CDR2 is FYNNEI. The V gene lost 4 bases and the J gene lost 5 bases, with 14 bases spanning the gap. This CDR3 is CASSGYGGENEKLFF. Written as DNA, the CDR3 is TGTGCCAGCAGTGGTTACGGGGGGGAAAATGAAAAACTGTTTTTT.

This clone is a singleton in its sample. CDR3 sequence reads: CASSLQIFENTIYF. In DNA, the CDR3 is TGCGCCAGCAGCTTACAGATCTTTGAAAACACCATATATTTT. The gene calls are TRBV4-1 and TRBJ1-3, with D hard to call. The V and J ends lost 5 bases and 6 bases respectively, with 14 bases between them. Germline CDR1 MGHRA, CDR2 YSYEKL. The CDR3 extends over 14 amino acids.

The V and J genes are TRBV6-1 and TRBJ2-7; 7 bases agree with TRBD1. The CDR3 runs to 15 residues. CDR1 is MNHNS and CDR2 is SASEGT in the germline V gene. V trimming: 1 base; J trimming: 0 bases; junction bases outside the gene matches: 3. The CDR3 is CASSEGTGSSYEQYV. As DNA, the CDR3 is TGTGCCAGCAGTGAAGGGACAGGAAGCTCCTACGAGCAGTACGTC.

V and J are TRBV10-1 and TRBJ1-4, with 7 bases identical to TRBD1. Germline CDR1 and CDR2: WNHNN and SYGVQD (reference sequence). Trimming took 5 bases from V and 0 from J; bases not matched to a gene: 3. There are 15 residues in the CDR3. In DNA form, the CDR3 reads TGCGCCAGCAGTCCGGGACAGACAACTAATGAAAAACTGTTTTTT. Translating gives CASSPGQTTNEKLFF.

CDR3 region: CASSIMDRVQAEAFF. The CDR3 coding sequence is TGTGCCAGTAGTATTATGGACAGGGTGCAAGCTGAAGCTTTCTTT. The chain combines TRBV19 with TRBJ1-1; 8 bases line up with TRBD1. CDR3 length: 15 residues. The ends lost 3 bases at V and 6 bases at J; junction bases unmatched: 9. From germline, CDR1 is LNHDA and CDR2 SQIVND (reference sequence).

The gene calls are TRBV11-2 and TRBJ2-1; TRBD1 might be the D (6 bases). The V end was cut by 1 base, the J end by 3 bases, with 10 bases between. Germline V gene data show CDR1 as SGHAT and CDR2 as FQNNGV. The CDR3 covers 15 residues. CDR3 sequence reads: CASSLGDTYYNEQFF. CDR3 nucleotide sequence: TGTGCCAGCAGCTTAGGGGACACCTACTACAATGAGCAGTTCTTC.